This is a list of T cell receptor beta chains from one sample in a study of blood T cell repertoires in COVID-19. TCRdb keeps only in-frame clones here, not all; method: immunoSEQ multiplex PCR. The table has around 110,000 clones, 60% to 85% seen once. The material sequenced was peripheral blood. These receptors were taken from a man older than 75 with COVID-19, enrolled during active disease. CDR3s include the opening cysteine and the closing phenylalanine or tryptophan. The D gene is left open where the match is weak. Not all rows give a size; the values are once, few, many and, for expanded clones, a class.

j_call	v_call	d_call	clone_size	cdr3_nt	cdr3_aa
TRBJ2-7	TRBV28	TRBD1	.	TGTGCCAGCAGTTCTGCCGGGACAGGGGGAACCTACGAGCAGTACTTC	CASSSAGTGGTYEQYF
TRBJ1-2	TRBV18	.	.	TGTGCCAGCTCACCCGGAGGTTCTGCAGGGGTTACCCTCTATGGCTACACCTTC	CASSPGGSAGVTLYGYTF
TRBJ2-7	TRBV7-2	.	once	TGTGCCAGCAGCTTAGTTCAGGGGTCCTACGAGCAGTACTTC	CASSLVQGSYEQYF
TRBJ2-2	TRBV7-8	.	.	TGTGCCAGCAGCTCCTTCTACACCGGGGAGCTGTTTTTT	CASSSFYTGELFF
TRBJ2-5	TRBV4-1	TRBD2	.	TGCGCCAGCAGCTTCCCCAGGGCGGGAGATGCCCAAGAGACCCAGTACTTC	CASSFPRAGDAQETQYF
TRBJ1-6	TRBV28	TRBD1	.	TGTGCCAGCACCCCTTCCGGGACAGGGGGCTTGTCACCCCTCCACTTT	CASTPSGTGGLSPLHF
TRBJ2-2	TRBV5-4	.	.	TGTGCCAGCAGTTTGGACGGGACCGGGGAGCTGTTTTTT	CASSLDGTGELFF
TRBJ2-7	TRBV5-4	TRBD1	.	TGTGCCAGCAGAAATACGTACAGGGGCTCCGAGCAGTACTTC	CASRNTYRGSEQYF
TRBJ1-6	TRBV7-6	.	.	TGTGCCAGCAGCTTAGGAACAGGGTTTCGATCACCCCTCCACTTT	CASSLGTGFRSPLHF
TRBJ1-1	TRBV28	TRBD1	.	TGTGCCACCCTTAGTACAGGGGATCGAACTGAAGCTTTCTTT	CATLSTGDRTEAFF
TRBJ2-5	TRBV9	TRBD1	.	TGTGCCAGCAGCGACCGGGACAGGGGTTTCCAAGAGACCCAGTACTTC	CASSDRDRGFQETQYF
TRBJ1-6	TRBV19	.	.	TGTGCCAGTAGTCCCCTGGGGAGGGGAAACTCACCCCTCCACTTT	CASSPLGRGNSPLHF
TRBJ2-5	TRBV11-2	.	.	TGTGCCAGCAGCCCCTCAGGGGGGACAGAGACCCAGTACTTC	CASSPSGGTETQYF
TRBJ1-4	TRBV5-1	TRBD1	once	TGCGCCAGCAGCCCAGGGGGGTCAGGCCTTAATGAAAAACTGTTTTTT	CASSPGGSGLNEKLFF
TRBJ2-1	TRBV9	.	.	TGTGCCAGCAGCGCCAGAGGCGGATCCTCCTACAATGAGCAGTTCTTC	CASSARGGSSYNEQFF
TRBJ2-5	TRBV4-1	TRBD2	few	TGCGCCAGCAGCCCGGGGGCTAGCGGGAGTCGGGAGACCCAGTACTTC	CASSPGASGSRETQYF
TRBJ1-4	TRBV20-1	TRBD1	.	TGCAGTGCTAGTGGGGTGACAGGGGAAGGTGAAAAACTGTTTTTT	CSASGVTGEGEKLFF
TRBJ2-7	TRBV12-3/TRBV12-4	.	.	TGTGCCAGCAGTTTAGATACAGCCTACGAGCAGTACTTC	CASSLDTAYEQYF
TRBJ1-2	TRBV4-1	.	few	TGCGCCAGCAGCCAAGTTGGAGGACAGAGTCTCTATGGCTACACCTTC	CASSQVGGQSLYGYTF
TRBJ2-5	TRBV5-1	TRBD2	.	TGCGCCAGCAGCTGGGGGCTAGGGGCGGGAGGCCAAAGCGAGACCCAGTACTTC	CASSWGLGAGGQSETQYF
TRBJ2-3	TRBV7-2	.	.	TGTGCCAGCAGCTTGGTGGGCCAGGGCGATACGCAGTATTTT	CASSLVGQGDTQYF
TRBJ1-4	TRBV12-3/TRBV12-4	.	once	TGTGCCAGCAGAAGCAGGGGCGGAAAACTGTTTTTT	CASRSRGGKLFF
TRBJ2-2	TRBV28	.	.	TGTGCCAGCAGTTTATTGGCAGGGGGGACCGGGGAGCTGTTTTTT	CASSLLAGGTGELFF
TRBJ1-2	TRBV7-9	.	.	TGTGCCAGCAGGAGGGTAGGGTTAGTGCATGGCTACACCTTC	CASRRVGLVHGYTF
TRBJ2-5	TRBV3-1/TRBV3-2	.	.	TGTGCCAGCAGCCAGACTAGTCCGGAGACCCAGTACTTC	CASSQTSPETQYF
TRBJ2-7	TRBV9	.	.	TGTGCCAGCAGCGTAGATTTCGCAGGACTCTCCTACGAGCAGTACTTC	CASSVDFAGLSYEQYF
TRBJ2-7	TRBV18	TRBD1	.	TGTGCCAGCTCATCGTACGGGACAGCCTACGAGCAGTACTTC	CASSSYGTAYEQYF
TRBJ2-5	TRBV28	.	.	TGTGCCAGCAGTTTATTTGCCAGGGCGCAGACCCAGTACTTC	CASSLFARAQTQYF
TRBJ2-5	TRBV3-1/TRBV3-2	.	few	TGTGCCAGCAGCTTAGGCAGGGTCGGGGAGACCCAGTACTTC	CASSLGRVGETQYF
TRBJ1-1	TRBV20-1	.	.	TGCAGTGCTAGTTCTCGGGGAGGGCTTCGGGAAGCTTTCTTT	CSASSRGGLREAFF
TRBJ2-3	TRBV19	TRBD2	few	TGTGCCAGTAGTAGCCCTAGCGGGAGTTGGGCAGATACGCAGTATTTT	CASSSPSGSWADTQYF
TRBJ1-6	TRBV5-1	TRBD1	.	TGCGCCAGCAGACCGGACAGGGGAAGTTTGGGATCACCCCTCCACTTT	CASRPDRGSLGSPLHF
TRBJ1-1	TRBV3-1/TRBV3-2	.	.	TGTGCCAGCAGCCATCCCCCGTACACTGAAGCTTTCTTT	CASSHPPYTEAFF
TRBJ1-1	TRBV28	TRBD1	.	TGTGCCAGCAGTGTCTCAGGGGGGAGCACTGAAGCTTTCTTT	CASSVSGGSTEAFF
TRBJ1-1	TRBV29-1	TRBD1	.	TGCAGCGTTGAAGGGGACAGGGCTCCTTTCTTT	CSVEGDRAPFF
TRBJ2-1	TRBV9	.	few	TGTGCCAGCAGCGTAGTAGAGAGCTCCTACAATGAGCAGTTCTTC	CASSVVESSYNEQFF
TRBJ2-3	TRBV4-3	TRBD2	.	TGCGCCAGCAGCCAAGGGATTCCGGGACTAGCGGGGGCAGATACGCAGTATTTT	CASSQGIPGLAGADTQYF
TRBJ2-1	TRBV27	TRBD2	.	TGTGCCAGCAGTTTATCGACTAGCGGGAGTAATGAGCAGTTCTTC	CASSLSTSGSNEQFF
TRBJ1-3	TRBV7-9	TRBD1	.	TGTGCCAGCAGCTTAAATACAGGGGGCTCTGGAAACACCATATATTTT	CASSLNTGGSGNTIYF
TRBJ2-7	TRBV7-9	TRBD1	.	TGTGCCAGCAGCCCAGGGGGCGGCTACGAGCAGTACTTC	CASSPGGGYEQYF
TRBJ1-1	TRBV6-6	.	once	TGTGCCAGCAGTCCCGGACAGAACACTGAAGCTTTCTTT	CASSPGQNTEAFF
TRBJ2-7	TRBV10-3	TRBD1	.	TGTGCCATCAGTGCGGGACAGGCCTACGAGCAGTACTTC	CAISAGQAYEQYF
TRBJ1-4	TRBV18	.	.	TGTGCCAGCTCAGCGGACAGTGGGGCGCCTTATGAAAAACTGTTTTTT	CASSADSGAPYEKLFF
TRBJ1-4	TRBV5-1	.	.	TGCGCCAGCAGCCCGGCCAATCCCAGGGAAAAACTGTTTTTT	CASSPANPREKLFF
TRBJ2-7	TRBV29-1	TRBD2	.	TGCAGCGTTGATATAAGCGGGAGCACCTACGAGCAGTACTTC	CSVDISGSTYEQYF
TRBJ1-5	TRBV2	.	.	TGTGCCAGCAAGAACTTTCAGGGGTCTAGCAATCAGCCCCAGCATTTT	CASKNFQGSSNQPQHF
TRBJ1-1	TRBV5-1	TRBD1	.	TGCGCCAGCAGCCCGGGACAGAGAAACACTGAAGCTTTCTTT	CASSPGQRNTEAFF
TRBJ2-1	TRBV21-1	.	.	TGTGCCAGCAGCAAAAAGATTGCGGGAGGGGACAATGAGCAGTTCTTC	CASSKKIAGGDNEQFF
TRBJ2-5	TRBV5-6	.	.	TGTGCCAGCAGCCGCGGGATCCCGAGCCAAGAGACCCAGTACTTC	CASSRGIPSQETQYF
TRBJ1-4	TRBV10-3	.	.	TGTGCCATCAGTGAGAGAGAAAGAGAAAAACTGTTTTTT	CAISEREREKLFF
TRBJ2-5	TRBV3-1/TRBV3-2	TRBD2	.	TGTGCCAGCAGCCAAAGCGGACTAGCGGGGCAAGAGACCCAGTACTTC	CASSQSGLAGQETQYF
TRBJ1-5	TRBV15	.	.	TGTGCCACCAGCAGAGATCTAGGCAGGGTTGGGAATCAGCCCCAGCATTTT	CATSRDLGRVGNQPQHF
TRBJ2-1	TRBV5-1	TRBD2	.	TGCGCCAGCAGCTGGACGGGACTAGTTGCAAATGAGCAGTTCTTC	CASSWTGLVANEQFF